This T cell receptor beta chain stems from a study of identical twins. Study-level results: It was out-of-frame TCR alpha sharing in monozygotic twins that models underestimated.

This clonotype came up a few times. Its antigen is undetermined. TCRdb itself ran the 5' RACE reads through MiXCR, one entry per CDR3 protein. The sample records some 1,700,000 distinct CDR3 sequences, around 33% being singletons. Trimming cost V 5 bases and J 9 bases, with 14 bases left between them. CDR1 MNHEY and CDR2 SVGEGT come from the germline V gene. This CDR3 contains 12 residues. The TCR comes from a newborn girl in good health. The V and J genes are TRBV6-2 or TRBV6-3 and TRBJ2-7; D remains ambiguous. Sequenced material: cord blood. The CDR3 here is CASSLRPLWQYF. The CDR3 region has the DNA TGTGCCAGCAGTCTACGACCCCTTTGGCAGTACTTC.